Reported below is one TCR beta chain. The target antigen is unknown. PCR employed 60 Vbeta and 13 Jbeta primers. Measured with immunoSEQ multiplex PCR; TCRdb has only the in-frame clones, and not every one. Of about 170,000 clones listed, about 85% are singletons. At the time of sampling, donors were nominally healthy, though unrecorded immune exposures were likely. The CDR3 loop spans 16 amino acids. Germline trimming cut 7 bases from V and 10 bases from J; bases unmatched to any gene: 16. Looked up from germline, CDR1 is SGHNT and CDR2 is YYREEE (reference sequence). These data are taken from a study of cytomegalovirus exposure and HLA in healthy donors. Regarding the study as a whole: HLA alleles were associated with 15,000 to 20,000 TCR beta sequences in a later analysis at 0.05 false discovery rate. For most TCR sequences rarity was the rule, although some public TCRs occurred in many donors. The sole available immune exposure information was CMV serostatus.

The material sequenced was PBMCs. The V call is TRBV5-4, the J call TRBJ1-6, with 8 bases fitting TRBD1. The source of this sequence is a man younger than 35 in good health and CMV-seropositive. The CDR3 is CASGPGQGRGDSPLHF. CDR3 sequence (DNA): TGTGCCAGCGGCCCAGGACAGGGAAGAGGCGACTCACCCCTCCACTTT.